The 31 T cell receptor beta chains listed next were all sequenced from one sample in a study of monozygotic twins with inflammatory bowel disease. Using the 5' RACE reads, TCRdb records one entry per CDR3 protein without DNA. The table for this sample gives 150,000 to 200,000 distinct CDR3 sequences. The sequencing sample was made of blood. All receptors derive from a human donor with ulcerative colitis or Crohn's disease, or a healthy co-twin of an affected twin (not recorded which).

The V gene is TRBV2, the J gene TRBJ1-5; the D gene TCRdb calls, TRBD1, cannot be checked with no DNA. Germline V gives CDR1 SNHLY, CDR2 FYNNEI. This CDR3 contains 14 residues. CDR3 sequence: CASNGQVGNQPQHF.

The V call is TRBV6-1, the J call TRBJ1-4; TCRdb lists TRBD1, though no DNA is available to test this call. CDR3 size: 15 residues. Per the germline V gene, CDR1 is MNHNS and CDR2 is SASEGT. The CDR3: CASSRTLTTNEKLFF.

The J gene is TRBJ2-4, the V gene TRBV19. There are 15 residues in the CDR3. The germline V gene encodes CDR1 LNHDA and CDR2 SQIVND (reference sequence). CDR3 in amino acids: CASSWAGVAKNIQYF.

According to its frequency, this clonotype is medium-sized. The rearrangement links TRBV5-4 to TRBJ2-3; without DNA, the TCRdb call of TRBD2 cannot be checked. This CDR3 has 18 amino acids. Germline CDR1 is SGHNT and CDR2 is YYREEE (reference sequence). The CDR3 sequence: CASSLGSGSSYSTDTQYF.

The rearrangement joins TRBV11-2 to TRBJ2-1; lacking DNA, the TRBD2 call made by TCRdb goes unchecked. The V gene's germline CDR1 is SGHAT and CDR2 FQNNGV. There are 15 residues in the CDR3. The CDR3 loop reads CASSTWTSGSDEQFF.

This chain connects TRBV6-4 to TRBJ1-3; TCRdb indicates TRBD1, and absent DNA this call remains unverified. This CDR3 spans 19 amino acids. Germline loops: CDR1 MRHNA, CDR2 SNTAGT. The CDR3 loop reads CASRSTGGEQLNSGNTIYF.

The genes are TRBV28 and TRBJ2-1. The length of the CDR3 is 14 residues. CDR1 and CDR2 from the germline V gene are MDHEN and SYDVKM. CDR3 region: CASSIQTAYNEQFF.

This chain uses TRBV30 with TRBJ1-2; lacking DNA, the TRBD1 call made by TCRdb goes unchecked. Looked up from germline, CDR1 is GTSNPN and CDR2 is SVGIG (reference sequence). This CDR3 comprises 13 residues. The CDR3 sequence is CAWTYDRGYGYTF.

CDR3 loop: CASSPWDKLNTEAFF. The chain combines TRBV9 with TRBJ1-1; TCRdb's D call of TRBD1 is untestable without DNA. The CDR3 loop spans 15 amino acids. CDR1 is SGDLS, CDR2 YYNGEE, per germline.

This chain joins TRBV18 and TRBJ2-7; the D gene TCRdb calls, TRBD2, cannot be checked with no DNA. The CDR3 spans 14 residues. Germline V gene lookup returns CDR1 KGHSH and CDR2 LQKENI. The CDR3 is CASSPPPARGEQYF. The full variable domain, its missing parts supplied by reference TRBV18 and TRBJ2-7, is NAGVMQNPRHLVRRRGQEARLRCSPMKGHSHVYWYRQLPEEGLKFMVYLQKENIIDESGMPKERFSAEFPKEGPSILRIQQVVRGDSAAYFCASSPPPARGEQYFGPGTRLTVT.

This rearrangement joins TRBV11-2 to TRBJ2-2; TCRdb names TRBD2, which stays unverified in the absence of DNA. Germline V lookup: CDR1 SGHAT, CDR2 FQNNGV. This CDR3 contains 15 residues. The CDR3 loop is CASSFDPASAGELFF.

The chain combines TRBV11-1 with TRBJ2-1; lacking DNA, the TRBD1 call made by TCRdb goes unchecked. Germline values: CDR1 SGHAT, CDR2 FQDESV (reference sequence). This CDR3 is built from 20 residues. CDR3: CASSLYFLDRGPARSNEQFF.

This clonotype counts as large by frequency. V and J are TRBV11-2 and TRBJ2-5; the TCRdb D gene call, TRBD1, has no DNA to confirm it. Germline V gene sequence: CDR1 SGHAT, CDR2 FQNNGV. This CDR3 has 15 amino acids. The CDR3 sequence: CASSLTQGPLQTQYF.

The V call is TRBV11-2, the J call TRBJ2-1; TCRdb's D call, TRBD2, is unchecked because there is no DNA. Germline lookup yields CDR1 SGHAT and CDR2 FQNNGV. The CDR3 is 16 amino acids. CDR3 residues: CASSLGEGPTFSEQFF. Looking up the rest from reference TRBV11-2 and TRBJ2-1 gives the full variable domain: EAGVAQSPRYKIIEKRQSVAFWCNPISGHATLYWYQQILGQGPKLLIQFQNNGVVDDSQLPKDRFSAERLKGVDSTLKIQPAKLEDSAVYLCASSLGEGPTFSEQFFGPGTRLTVL.

The gene calls are TRBV20-1 and TRBJ2-1; no DNA is available, so the TRBD1 call from TCRdb remains unchecked. The germline gives CDR1 DFQATT, CDR2 SNEGSKA (reference sequence). The CDR3 is made up of 12 amino acids. The CDR3 protein is CSAERASDEQFF.

This chain connects TRBV5-1 to TRBJ2-1; TCRdb indicates TRBD2, and absent DNA this call remains unverified. The CDR3 extends over 14 amino acids. Germline V gives CDR1 SGHRS, CDR2 YFSETQ. The CDR3 sequence is CASNPSGSRSEQFF.

The chain has TRBV7-2 and TRBJ2-1; TCRdb calls TRBD2, which cannot be checked without DNA. Per germline, CDR1 SGHTA and CDR2 FQGNSA. This CDR3 spans 15 amino acids. The CDR3 loop reads CASSPVAGGYNEQFF.

The chain links TRBV5-1 to TRBJ2-5. In germline, CDR1 is SGHRS, CDR2 YFSETQ. The CDR3 sequence is 13 residues long. CDR3 in amino acids: CASSLELKETQYF.

The CDR3 loop reads CASSLRLQTMGANVLTF. The chain uses TRBV5-1 and TRBJ2-6. This CDR3 has 17 residues. Per the germline V gene, CDR1 is SGHRS and CDR2 is YFSETQ.

This rearrangement joins TRBV7-3 to TRBJ2-2; TCRdb gives TRBD1 as the D gene, but with no DNA this cannot be confirmed. Germline CDR1 reads SGHTA; CDR2 reads FQGTGA. There are 14 residues in the CDR3. CDR3 protein: CASSWDRGTGELFF. The full variable domain, completed using reference TRBV7-3 and TRBJ2-2, is GAGVSQTPSNKVTEKGKYVELRCDPISGHTALYWYRQSLGQGPEFLIYFQGTGAADDSGLPNDRFFAVRPEGSVSTLKIQRTERGDSAVYLCASSWDRGTGELFFGEGSRLTVL.

J is TRBJ2-1 and V is TRBV3-1. The CDR3 consists of 13 residues. Germline values: CDR1 LGHDT, CDR2 YNNKEL (reference sequence). This chain's CDR3 is CASSRIPYNEQFF.

V is TRBV5-5 and J is TRBJ2-7; lacking DNA, the TRBD2 call made by TCRdb goes unchecked. This CDR3 comprises 16 residues. Germline CDR1 is SGHKS and CDR2 is YYEKEE (reference sequence). CDR3 loop: CASSLDVGTSGGEQYF.

The chain is built from TRBV5-1 and TRBJ2-5; TCRdb names TRBD1, which stays unverified in the absence of DNA. The CDR3 contains 14 residues. Per germline, CDR1 SGHRS and CDR2 YFSETQ. The CDR3 reads CASSADMVRETQYF.

The rearrangement joins TRBV29-1 to TRBJ2-1. This CDR3 spans 13 amino acids. Germline V gives CDR1 SQVTM, CDR2 ANQGSEA. CDR3 sequence reads: CSVGSSSYNEQFF.

This chain joins TRBV7-2 and TRBJ2-1; checking the TCRdb D call of TRBD2 is not possible without DNA. CDR1 and CDR2 from the germline V gene are SGHTA and FQGNSA. CDR3 size: 15 residues. CDR3 sequence reads: CASSLASGPHNEQFF.

V gene TRBV4-1 combines with J gene TRBJ2-1. This CDR3 is built from 14 residues. Germline loops: CDR1 MGHRA, CDR2 YSYEKL. The CDR3 loop reads CASSPTEGWIEQFF.

The chain is built from TRBV9 and TRBJ2-2. The germline V gene has CDR1 SGDLS and CDR2 YYNGEE. The CDR3 has 15 amino acids. CDR3: CASSVAVTHTGELFF.

The gene calls are TRBV7-2 and TRBJ2-3. This CDR3 spans 12 amino acids. Germline V gives CDR1 SGHTA, CDR2 FQGNSA. CDR3 amino acids: CASSLGTDTQYF.

The J gene is TRBJ2-1, the V gene TRBV9; TCRdb reports TRBD2, a call that lacks DNA to check it against. The CDR3 totals 13 residues. From germline, CDR1 is SGDLS and CDR2 YYNGEE. This CDR3 reads CASSLNLAGDEFF.

V is TRBV20-1 and J is TRBJ1-2; TCRdb's D gene call, TRBD1, goes unchecked for lack of DNA. This CDR3 region has 14 residues. CDR1 DFQATT and CDR2 SNEGSKA come from the germline V gene (reference sequence). This CDR3 reads CSARPGRRSYGYTF.

The J gene is TRBJ1-4, the V gene TRBV7-9; there is no DNA to check the TCRdb D call of TRBD1. Per germline, CDR1 SEHNR and CDR2 FQNEAQ (reference sequence). The CDR3 is 15 residues long. CDR3 in amino acids: CASSSVDRVGEKLFF.